These T cell receptor beta chains were read from a single sample in a study of cytomegalovirus exposure and HLA in healthy donors. Method: immunoSEQ multiplex PCR; TCRdb's copy keeps in-frame clones and lacks some. The data hold 150,000 to 180,000 clones, with 70% to 80% observed a single time. Material: PBMCs. The receptors shown here come from a man aged 30 to 45 in good health and CMV-seropositive. The CDR3 runs from the conserved cysteine through the conserved F or W. The D gene is left open where the match is weak. A clone size is listed for some rows: how often the clone was seen (once, few, many), or a class if it is expanded.

CDR3aa: CASSPGVAGDTEAFF; CDR3nt: TGCGCCAGCAGCCCTGGGGTGGCAGGGGACACTGAAGCTTTCTTT; d_gene: .; j_gene: TRBJ1-1; v_gene: TRBV4-1; abundance: .
CDR3aa: CASSVTSGGSYNEQFF; CDR3nt: TGTGCCAGCAGCGTAACTAGCGGAGGCTCCTACAATGAGCAGTTCTTC; d_gene: TRBD2; j_gene: TRBJ2-1; v_gene: TRBV28; abundance: .
CDR3aa: CASSQQSGGPSDTQYF; CDR3nt: TGTGCCAGCAGCCAACAGTCGGGGGGGCCATCAGATACGCAGTATTTT; d_gene: TRBD2; j_gene: TRBJ2-3; v_gene: TRBV7-2; abundance: .
CDR3aa: CASSLSAFPYEQYF; CDR3nt: TGTGCCAGCAGTTTATCGGCCTTCCCCTACGAGCAGTACTTC; d_gene: .; j_gene: TRBJ2-7; v_gene: TRBV27; abundance: .
CDR3aa: CASSYTLEGRSPLHF; CDR3nt: TGTGCCAGCAGTTACACCTTGGAGGGGCGATCACCCCTCCACTTT; d_gene: .; j_gene: TRBJ1-6; v_gene: TRBV6-5; abundance: .
CDR3aa: CASRLGAHSGGTLYGYTF; CDR3nt: TGTGCCAGCCGTCTTGGTGCCCATAGTGGGGGGACCCTATACGGCTACACCTTC; d_gene: .; j_gene: TRBJ1-2; v_gene: TRBV5-6; abundance: .
CDR3aa: CATSKDRGTYEQYF; CDR3nt: TGTGCCACCAGCAAGGACAGGGGCACCTACGAGCAGTACTTC; d_gene: TRBD1; j_gene: TRBJ2-7; v_gene: TRBV15; abundance: .
CDR3aa: CASSLNPTRRQGGPDTQYF; CDR3nt: TGTGCCAGCAGCTTGAACCCTACTCGGCGTCAAGGGGGCCCAGATACGCAGTATTTT; d_gene: TRBD1; j_gene: TRBJ2-3; v_gene: TRBV5-6; abundance: .
CDR3aa: CASSLDTLGYGDGSPLHF; CDR3nt: TGTGCCAGCAGTTTAGATACATTAGGGTACGGGGATGGTTCACCCCTCCACTTT; d_gene: .; j_gene: TRBJ1-6; v_gene: TRBV28; abundance: .
CDR3aa: CASSAVTANTGELFF; CDR3nt: TGTGCCAGCAGCGCCGTGACAGCGAACACCGGGGAGCTGTTTTTT; d_gene: .; j_gene: TRBJ2-2; v_gene: TRBV7-9; abundance: .
CDR3aa: CASSPQGAGGELFF; CDR3nt: TGTGCCAGCAGCCCACAGGGGGCTGGCGGGGAGCTGTTTTTT; d_gene: TRBD1; j_gene: TRBJ2-2; v_gene: TRBV6-5; abundance: few
CDR3aa: CASSRGAEAFF; CDR3nt: TGTGCCAGCTCCAGGGGGGCTGAAGCTTTCTTT; d_gene: TRBD1; j_gene: TRBJ1-1; v_gene: TRBV25-1; abundance: .
CDR3aa: CASRGPLGLGGDTQYF; CDR3nt: TGTGCCAGCAGGGGGCCTCTTGGGCTCGGTGGAGATACGCAGTATTTT; d_gene: .; j_gene: TRBJ2-3; v_gene: TRBV7-9; abundance: .
CDR3aa: CASSSSGTPDTQYF; CDR3nt: TGTGCCAGCAGCTCTAGCGGGACACCAGATACGCAGTATTTT; d_gene: TRBD2; j_gene: TRBJ2-3; v_gene: TRBV11-3; abundance: .
CDR3aa: CASSSDGGYNSPLHF; CDR3nt: TGTGCCAGCAGCTCCGACGGGGGCTATAATTCACCCCTCCACTTT; d_gene: .; j_gene: TRBJ1-6; v_gene: TRBV7-3; abundance: .
CDR3aa: CASSDGSSGTDTQYF; CDR3nt: TGCGCCAGCAGTGATGGGTCTAGCGGCACAGATACGCAGTATTTT; d_gene: .; j_gene: TRBJ2-3; v_gene: TRBV10-1; abundance: .
CDR3aa: CASSLGTGANEQFF; CDR3nt: TGTGCCAGCAGCCTCGGGACAGGCGCAAATGAGCAGTTCTTC; d_gene: TRBD1; j_gene: TRBJ2-1; v_gene: TRBV5-6; abundance: once
CDR3aa: CASSLVTSAEQFF; CDR3nt: TGCGCCAGCAGCTTGGTTACTAGCGCAGAGCAGTTCTTC; d_gene: TRBD2; j_gene: TRBJ2-1; v_gene: TRBV5-1; abundance: .
CDR3aa: CASGRTSGPHEQFF; CDR3nt: TGTGCCAGCGGGAGGACTAGCGGGCCCCATGAGCAGTTCTTC; d_gene: TRBD2; j_gene: TRBJ2-1; v_gene: TRBV9; abundance: .
CDR3aa: CASSYSGGRRANEQFF; CDR3nt: TGTGCCAGCAGTTACTCGGGAGGGAGGAGGGCCAATGAGCAGTTCTTC; d_gene: TRBD2; j_gene: TRBJ2-1; v_gene: TRBV6-5; abundance: .
CDR3aa: CASTQGTSQETQYF; CDR3nt: TGTGCCAGTACCCAGGGGACATCCCAAGAGACCCAGTACTTC; d_gene: .; j_gene: TRBJ2-5; v_gene: TRBV19; abundance: .
CDR3aa: CACPSPPPESYEQYF; CDR3nt: TGTGCCTGCCCCTCTCCCCCCCCGGAGTCCTACGAGCAGTACTTC; d_gene: .; j_gene: TRBJ2-7; v_gene: TRBV6-1; abundance: .
CDR3aa: CASGAGRYNEQFF; CDR3nt: TGTGCCAGCGGGGCGGGGAGATACAATGAGCAGTTCTTC; d_gene: .; j_gene: TRBJ2-1; v_gene: TRBV7-6; abundance: .
CDR3aa: CASSQDLGQNSGNTIYF; CDR3nt: TGCGCCAGCAGCCAAGATTTGGGACAAAACTCTGGAAACACCATATATTTT; d_gene: .; j_gene: TRBJ1-3; v_gene: TRBV4-1; abundance: .
CDR3aa: CASGLISGGRNEQFF; CDR3nt: TGTGCTAGTGGTTTAATTAGCGGGGGGAGGAATGAGCAGTTCTTC; d_gene: TRBD2; j_gene: TRBJ2-1; v_gene: TRBV12-5; abundance: once
CDR3aa: CASSFGQGWYEQYF; CDR3nt: TGTGCCAGCAGTTTTGGACAGGGGTGGTACGAGCAGTACTTC; d_gene: TRBD1; j_gene: TRBJ2-7; v_gene: TRBV27; abundance: .
CDR3aa: CASSLGLARTTGELFF; CDR3nt: TGTGCCAGCAGCTTAGGACTAGCGAGAACCACCGGGGAGCTGTTTTTT; d_gene: TRBD2; j_gene: TRBJ2-2; v_gene: TRBV7-3; abundance: .
CDR3aa: CASSLDTLYGYTF; CDR3nt: TGTGCCAGCAGCTTAGATACTCTCTATGGCTACACCTTC; d_gene: .; j_gene: TRBJ1-2; v_gene: TRBV7-9; abundance: .
CDR3aa: CASSRGLARNNEQFF; CDR3nt: TGCGCCAGCAGCCGAGGACTAGCTAGGAACAATGAGCAGTTCTTC; d_gene: TRBD2; j_gene: TRBJ2-1; v_gene: TRBV4-3; abundance: .
CDR3aa: CASSQFGGEAFF; CDR3nt: TGTGCCAGCAGCCAATTCGGGGGGGAAGCTTTCTTT; d_gene: .; j_gene: TRBJ1-1; v_gene: TRBV14; abundance: .
CDR3aa: CASSGRDRGNSPLHF; CDR3nt: TGTGCCAGCAGTGGCCGGGACAGGGGTAATTCACCCCTCCACTTT; d_gene: TRBD1; j_gene: TRBJ1-6; v_gene: TRBV6-1; abundance: .
CDR3aa: CASTEGGTNEKLFF; CDR3nt: TGTGCCAGCACCGAGGGAGGCACTAATGAAAAACTGTTTTTT; d_gene: .; j_gene: TRBJ1-4; v_gene: TRBV28; abundance: .
CDR3aa: CASSLGQGQGQPQHF; CDR3nt: TGTGCCAGCAGCTTAGGACAGGGACAGGGTCAGCCCCAGCATTTT; d_gene: TRBD1; j_gene: TRBJ1-5; v_gene: TRBV7-9; abundance: .
CDR3aa: CASVGERGGTDTQYF; CDR3nt: TGCGCCAGCGTGGGAGAGCGGGGGGGGACAGATACGCAGTATTTT; d_gene: TRBD2; j_gene: TRBJ2-3; v_gene: TRBV10-1; abundance: .
CDR3aa: CASSLTADTQYF; CDR3nt: TGTGCCAGCAGCCTAACGGCAGATACGCAGTATTTT; d_gene: .; j_gene: TRBJ2-3; v_gene: TRBV14; abundance: .
CDR3aa: CASSPGRVSYEQYF; CDR3nt: TGTGCCAGCTCACCCGGCAGGGTATCCTACGAGCAGTACTTC; d_gene: .; j_gene: TRBJ2-7; v_gene: TRBV18; abundance: .
CDR3aa: CASRQGAEAFF; CDR3nt: TGTGCCAGCAGGCAGGGGGCTGAAGCTTTCTTT; d_gene: TRBD1; j_gene: TRBJ1-1; v_gene: TRBV2; abundance: .
CDR3aa: CASRTGKDQPFF; CDR3nt: TGTGCCAGTCGGACAGGGAAAGATCAACCTTTCTTT; d_gene: TRBD1; j_gene: TRBJ1-1; v_gene: TRBV7-2; abundance: .
CDR3aa: CASSLSGQGAGPGANVLTF; CDR3nt: TGTGCCAGCAGTTTATCCGGACAGGGGGCAGGACCTGGGGCCAACGTCCTGACTTTC; d_gene: TRBD1; j_gene: TRBJ2-6; v_gene: TRBV27; abundance: .
CDR3aa: CASSPTSAVGYEQYF; CDR3nt: TGTGCCAGCAGTCCAACTAGCGCCGTCGGCTACGAGCAGTACTTC; d_gene: TRBD2; j_gene: TRBJ2-7; v_gene: TRBV28; abundance: .
CDR3aa: CASSPTGNTEAFF; CDR3nt: TGTGCCAGTAGCCCGACAGGTAACACTGAAGCTTTCTTT; d_gene: .; j_gene: TRBJ1-1; v_gene: TRBV19; abundance: .
CDR3aa: CASSQGQAYEQYF; CDR3nt: TGTGCCAGCTCACAGGGACAGGCCTACGAGCAGTACTTC; d_gene: TRBD1; j_gene: TRBJ2-7; v_gene: TRBV18; abundance: .
CDR3aa: CASGLGQGDTEAFF; CDR3nt: TGTGCTAGTGGCCTAGGACAGGGGGACACTGAAGCTTTCTTT; d_gene: TRBD1; j_gene: TRBJ1-1; v_gene: TRBV12-5; abundance: .
CDR3aa: CAGDRSAAEAFF; CDR3nt: TGTGCCGGGGACAGGTCGGCCGCTGAAGCTTTCTTT; d_gene: TRBD1; j_gene: TRBJ1-1; v_gene: TRBV30; abundance: .
CDR3aa: CASRTSGGAGNTGELFF; CDR3nt: TGTGCCAGCAGGACTAGCGGGGGGGCGGGGAACACCGGGGAGCTGTTTTTT; d_gene: TRBD2; j_gene: TRBJ2-2; v_gene: TRBV7-2; abundance: .
CDR3aa: CASSLGGQNTEAFF; CDR3nt: TGTGCCAGCAGCTTAGGTGGACAGAACACTGAAGCTTTCTTT; d_gene: .; j_gene: TRBJ1-1; v_gene: TRBV7-6; abundance: once
CDR3aa: CASSGGGGYEQYF; CDR3nt: TGTGCCAGTAGTGGGGGGGGCGGCTACGAGCAGTACTTC; d_gene: .; j_gene: TRBJ2-7; v_gene: TRBV19; abundance: .
CDR3aa: CASSITGQGHEKLFF; CDR3nt: TGTGCCAGCAGTATCACGGGACAGGGACATGAAAAACTGTTTTTT; d_gene: TRBD1; j_gene: TRBJ1-4; v_gene: TRBV27; abundance: .